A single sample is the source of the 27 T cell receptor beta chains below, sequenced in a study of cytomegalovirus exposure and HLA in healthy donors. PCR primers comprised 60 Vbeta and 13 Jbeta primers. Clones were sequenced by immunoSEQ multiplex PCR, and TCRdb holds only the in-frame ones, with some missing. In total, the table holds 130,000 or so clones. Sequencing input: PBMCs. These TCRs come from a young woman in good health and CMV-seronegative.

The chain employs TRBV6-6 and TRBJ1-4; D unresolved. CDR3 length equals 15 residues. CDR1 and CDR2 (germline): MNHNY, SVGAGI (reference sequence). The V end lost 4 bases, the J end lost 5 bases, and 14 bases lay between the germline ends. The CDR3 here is CASSSTGSYNEKLFF. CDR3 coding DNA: TGTGCCAGCAGTTCCACCGGGTCCTACAATGAAAAACTGTTTTTT.

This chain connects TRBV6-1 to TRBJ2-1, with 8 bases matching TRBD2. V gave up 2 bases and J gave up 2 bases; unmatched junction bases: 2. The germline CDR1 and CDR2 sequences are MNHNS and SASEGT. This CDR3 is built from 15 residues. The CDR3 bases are TGTGCCAGCAGTGAAACGGGACTAGCCTACAATGAGCAGTTCTTC. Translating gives CASSETGLAYNEQFF.

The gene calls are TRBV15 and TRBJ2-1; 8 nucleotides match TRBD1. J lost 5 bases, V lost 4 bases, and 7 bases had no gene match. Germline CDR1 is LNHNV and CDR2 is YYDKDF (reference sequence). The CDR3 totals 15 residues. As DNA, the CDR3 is TGTGCCACCAGCAATCACAGGGGGTTTGACAATGAGCAGTTCTTC. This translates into CATSNHRGFDNEQFF.

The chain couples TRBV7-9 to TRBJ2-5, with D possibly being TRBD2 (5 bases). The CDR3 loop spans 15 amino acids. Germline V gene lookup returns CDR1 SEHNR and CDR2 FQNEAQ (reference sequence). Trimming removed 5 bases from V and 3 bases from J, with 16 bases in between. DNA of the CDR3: TGTGCCAGCAGCGTCCCACCAGCGGCCGAAGAGACCCAGTACTTC. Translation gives CASSVPPAAEETQYF.

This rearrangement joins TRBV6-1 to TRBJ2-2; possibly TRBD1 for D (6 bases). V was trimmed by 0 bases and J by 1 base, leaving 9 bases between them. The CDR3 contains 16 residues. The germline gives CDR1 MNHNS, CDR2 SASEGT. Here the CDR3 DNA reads TGTGCCAGCAGTGAAGCAACAGGGCTGAACACCGGGGAGCTGTTTTTT. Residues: CASSEATGLNTGELFF.

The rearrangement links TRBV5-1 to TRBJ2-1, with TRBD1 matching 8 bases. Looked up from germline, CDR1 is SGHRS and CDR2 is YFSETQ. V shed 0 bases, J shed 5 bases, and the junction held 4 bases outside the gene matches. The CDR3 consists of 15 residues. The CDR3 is CASSLEGTGDNEQFF. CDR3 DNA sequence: TGCGCCAGCAGCTTGGAAGGGACAGGCGACAATGAGCAGTTCTTC.

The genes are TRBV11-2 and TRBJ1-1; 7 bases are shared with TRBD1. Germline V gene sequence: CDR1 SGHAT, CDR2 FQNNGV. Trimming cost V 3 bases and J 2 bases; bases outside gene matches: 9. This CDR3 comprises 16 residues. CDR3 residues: CASSFGNRGSNTEAFF. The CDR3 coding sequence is TGTGCCAGCAGCTTCGGTAACAGGGGCTCTAACACTGAAGCTTTCTTT. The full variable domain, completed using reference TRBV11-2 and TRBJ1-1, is EAGVAQSPRYKIIEKRQSVAFWCNPISGHATLYWYQQILGQGPKLLIQFQNNGVVDDSQLPKDRFSAERLKGVDSTLKIQPAKLEDSAVYLCASSFGNRGSNTEAFFGQGTRLTVV.

In DNA, the CDR3 is TGCAGCGTTGAAAAGCGGACAGGGGGCTGGTACGACTATGGCTACACCTTC. This sequence encodes CSVEKRTGGWYDYGYTF. This sequence joins TRBV29-1 and TRBJ1-2; 11 bases line up with TRBD1. Germline-derived CDR1 and CDR2 are SQVTM and ANQGSEA. This CDR3 is built from 17 residues. Unmatched junction bases numbered 11, after V lost 2 bases and J lost 3 bases.

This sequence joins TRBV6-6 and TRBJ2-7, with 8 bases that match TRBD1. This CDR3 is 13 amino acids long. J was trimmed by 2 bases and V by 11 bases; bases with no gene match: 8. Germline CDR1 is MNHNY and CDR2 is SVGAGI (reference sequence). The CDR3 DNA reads TGTGCCGGAAGGTGGGACAGGCCCTACGAGCAGTACGTC. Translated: CAGRWDRPYEQYV.

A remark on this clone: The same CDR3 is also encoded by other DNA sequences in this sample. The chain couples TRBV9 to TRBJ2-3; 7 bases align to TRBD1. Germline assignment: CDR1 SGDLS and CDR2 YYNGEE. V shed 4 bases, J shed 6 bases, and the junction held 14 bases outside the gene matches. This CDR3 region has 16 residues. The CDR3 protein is CASSPTGTADHDTQYF. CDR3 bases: TGTGCCAGCAGCCCGACCGGGACAGCTGATCACGATACGCAGTATTTT.

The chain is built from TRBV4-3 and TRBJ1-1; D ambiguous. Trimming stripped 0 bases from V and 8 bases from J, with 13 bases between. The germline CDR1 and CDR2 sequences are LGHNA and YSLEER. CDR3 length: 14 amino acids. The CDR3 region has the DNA TGCGCCAGCAGCCAAGAATCTGCGGAGTCAGAAGCTTTCTTT. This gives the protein CASSQESAESEAFF.

CDR3 bases: TGTGCCAGCAGCTTGTTGGCGGGCGAAAAAGGGCGATACGAGCAGTACTTC. This codes for CASSLLAGEKGRYEQYF. This chain joins TRBV5-4 and TRBJ2-7, with D possibly TRBD2 on 5 matching bases. Trimming shortened V by 1 base and J by 4 bases, and 21 bases separated the two germline ends. The length of the CDR3 is 17 residues. Germline values: CDR1 SGHNT, CDR2 YYREEE (reference sequence). Variable domain in full (rest from reference TRBV5-4 and TRBJ2-7): ETGVTQSPTHLIKTRGQQVTLRCSSQSGHNTVSWYQQALGQGPQFIFQYYREEENGRGNFPPRFSGLQFPNYSSELNVNALELDDSALYLCASSLLAGEKGRYEQYFGPGTRLTVT.

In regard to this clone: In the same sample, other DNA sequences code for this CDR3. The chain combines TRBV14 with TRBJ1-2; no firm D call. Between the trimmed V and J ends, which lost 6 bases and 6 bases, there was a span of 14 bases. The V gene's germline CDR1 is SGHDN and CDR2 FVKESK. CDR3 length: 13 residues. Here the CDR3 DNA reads TGTGCCAGCAGTCAATTTCTGGAGGATGGCTACACCTTC. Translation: CASSQFLEDGYTF.

CDR3 in amino acids: CASSLSLSGNTDTQYF. The CDR3 DNA reads TGCGCCAGCAGCTTGTCTCTTAGCGGGAACACAGATACGCAGTATTTT. The V call is TRBV5-1, the J call TRBJ2-3; 8 nucleotides line up with TRBD2. The CDR3 has 16 residues. CDR1 is SGHRS and CDR2 is YFSETQ in the germline V gene. V lost 1 base, J lost 2 bases, and 6 bases stayed unmatched.

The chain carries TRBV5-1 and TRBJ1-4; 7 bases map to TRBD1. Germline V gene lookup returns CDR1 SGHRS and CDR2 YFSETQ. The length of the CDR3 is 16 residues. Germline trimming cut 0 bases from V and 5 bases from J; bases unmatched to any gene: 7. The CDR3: CASSLGVRDSNEKLFF. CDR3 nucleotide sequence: TGCGCCAGCAGCTTGGGGGTGAGGGACAGCAATGAAAAACTGTTTTTT.

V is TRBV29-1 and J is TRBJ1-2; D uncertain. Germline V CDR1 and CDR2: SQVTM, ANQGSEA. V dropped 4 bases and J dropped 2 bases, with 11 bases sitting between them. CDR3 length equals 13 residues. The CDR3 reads CSVGLTGNYGYTF. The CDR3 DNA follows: TGCAGCGTTGGGTTGACTGGGAACTATGGCTACACCTTC.

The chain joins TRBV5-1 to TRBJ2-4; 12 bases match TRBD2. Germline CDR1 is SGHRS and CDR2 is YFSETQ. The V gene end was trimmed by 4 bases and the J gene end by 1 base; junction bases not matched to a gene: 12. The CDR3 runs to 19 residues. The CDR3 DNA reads TGCGCCAGCAGCGACGGACTAGCGGGAAGGGGAAGGGCCAAAAACATTCAGTACTTC. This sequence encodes CASSDGLAGRGRAKNIQYF.

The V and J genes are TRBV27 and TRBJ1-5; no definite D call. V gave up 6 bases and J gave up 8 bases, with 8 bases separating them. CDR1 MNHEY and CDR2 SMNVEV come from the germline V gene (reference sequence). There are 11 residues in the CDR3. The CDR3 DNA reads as TGTGCCAGCAGCCCCATTGAGCCCCAGCATTTT. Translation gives CASSPIEPQHF.

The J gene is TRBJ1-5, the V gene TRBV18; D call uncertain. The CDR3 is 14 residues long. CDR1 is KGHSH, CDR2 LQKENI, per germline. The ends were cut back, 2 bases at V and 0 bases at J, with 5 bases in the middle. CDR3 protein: CASSPSFSNQPQHF. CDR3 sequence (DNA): TGTGCCAGCTCACCATCCTTTAGCAATCAGCCCCAGCATTTT.

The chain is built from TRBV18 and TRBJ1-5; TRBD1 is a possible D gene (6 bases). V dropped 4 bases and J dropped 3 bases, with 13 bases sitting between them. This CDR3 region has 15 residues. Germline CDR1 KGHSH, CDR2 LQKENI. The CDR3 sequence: CASSLTDRFNQPQHF. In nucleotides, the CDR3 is TGTGCCAGCTCACTTACTGACAGGTTCAATCAGCCCCAGCATTTT.

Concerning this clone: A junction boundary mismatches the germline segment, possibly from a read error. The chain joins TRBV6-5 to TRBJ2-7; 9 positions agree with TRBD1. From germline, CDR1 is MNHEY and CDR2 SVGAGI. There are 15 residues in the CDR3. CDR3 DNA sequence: TGTGCCAGCAGTTCCGACAGGGGGATATCCTACGGGCAGTACTTC. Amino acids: CASSSDRGISYGQYF.

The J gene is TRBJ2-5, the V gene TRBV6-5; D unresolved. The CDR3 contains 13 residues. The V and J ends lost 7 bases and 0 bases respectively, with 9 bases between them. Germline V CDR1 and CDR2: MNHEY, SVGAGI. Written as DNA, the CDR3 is TGTGCCAGCACCAGTTCGTACCAAGAGACCCAGTACTTC. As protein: CASTSSYQETQYF.

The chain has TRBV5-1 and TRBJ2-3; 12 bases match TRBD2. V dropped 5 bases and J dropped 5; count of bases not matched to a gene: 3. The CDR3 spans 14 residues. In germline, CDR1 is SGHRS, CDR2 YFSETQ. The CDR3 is CASSATSGRDTQYF. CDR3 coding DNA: TGCGCCAGCAGTGCGACTAGCGGGAGAGATACGCAGTATTTT.

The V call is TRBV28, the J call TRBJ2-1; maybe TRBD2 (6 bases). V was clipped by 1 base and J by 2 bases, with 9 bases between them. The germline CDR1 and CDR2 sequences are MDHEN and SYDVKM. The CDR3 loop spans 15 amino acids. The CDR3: CASSLLSGPYNEQFF. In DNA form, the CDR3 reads TGTGCCAGCAGTTTATTGAGCGGGCCCTACAATGAGCAGTTCTTC.

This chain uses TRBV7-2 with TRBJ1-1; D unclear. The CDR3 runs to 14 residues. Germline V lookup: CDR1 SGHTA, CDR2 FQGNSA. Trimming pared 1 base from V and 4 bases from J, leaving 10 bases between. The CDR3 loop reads CASSLGGSVTEAFF. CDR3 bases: TGTGCCAGCAGCTTAGGAGGGAGTGTCACTGAAGCTTTCTTT.

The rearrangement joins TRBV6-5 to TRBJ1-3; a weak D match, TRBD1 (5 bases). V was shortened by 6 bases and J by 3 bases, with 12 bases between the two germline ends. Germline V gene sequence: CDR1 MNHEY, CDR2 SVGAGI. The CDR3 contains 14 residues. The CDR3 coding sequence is TGTGCCAGCAGAAGCGGGGCCCTTGGAAACACCATATATTTT. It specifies CASRSGALGNTIYF.

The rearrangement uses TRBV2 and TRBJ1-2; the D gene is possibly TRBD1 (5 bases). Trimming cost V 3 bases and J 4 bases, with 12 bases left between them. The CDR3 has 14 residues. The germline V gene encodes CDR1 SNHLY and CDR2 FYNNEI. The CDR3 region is CASSEFREVYGYTF. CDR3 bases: TGTGCCAGCAGTGAGTTCAGGGAGGTCTATGGCTACACCTTC.